This is a list of T cell receptor beta chains from one sample in a study of identifying expanded T cells in peripheral blood. Clones were sequenced by immunoSEQ multiplex PCR, and TCRdb holds only the in-frame ones, with some missing. The sample records about 100,000 clones, 75% to 90% being singletons. Material: blood. The receptors stem from a person between 18 and 75 years old in good health. CDR3s include the opening cysteine and the closing phenylalanine or tryptophan. A D gene is named only where the DNA matches it firmly. Clone sizes are given selectively: once, few, many, or a class where the clone is expanded.

J | D | V | size | CDR3 | DNA
TRBJ2-2 | NA | TRBV10-3 | NA | CAISEVGRELFF | TGTGCCATCAGTGAGGTGGGCCGGGAGCTGTTTTTT
TRBJ1-5 | NA | TRBV29-1 | NA | CSVQTSSDQPQHF | TGCAGCGTACAAACGTCATCAGATCAGCCCCAGCATTTT
TRBJ1-5 | NA | TRBV5-8 | NA | CASSLAEGQPQHF | TGTGCCAGCAGCTTGGCCGAGGGTCAGCCCCAGCATTTT
TRBJ1-2 | TRBD1 | TRBV5-5 | once | CASSRRTGGKLFDYTF | TGTGCCAGCAGCAGAAGGACAGGGGGAAAACTATTTGACTACACCTTC
TRBJ2-7 | TRBD1 | TRBV25-1 | NA | CASSTGTGAYEQYF | TGTGCCAGCAGTACCGGGACAGGGGCCTACGAGCAGTACTTC
TRBJ1-6 | TRBD1 | TRBV2 | NA | CASRGQGGSPLHF | TGTGCCAGCAGGGGACAGGGAGGTTCACCCCTCCACTTT
TRBJ2-1 | TRBD2 | TRBV7-2 | NA | CASSLDSGLAGGVDEQFF | TGTGCCAGCAGCTTAGATTCGGGACTAGCGGGGGGAGTGGATGAGCAGTTCTTC
TRBJ1-1 | NA | TRBV5-5 | once | CASSGGEWNTEAFF | TGTGCCAGCAGCGGTGGAGAGTGGAACACTGAAGCTTTCTTT
TRBJ1-1 | NA | TRBV5-1 | NA | CASSLVNRGGTEAFF | TGCGCCAGCAGCTTGGTCAATCGGGGCGGTACTGAAGCTTTCTTT
TRBJ1-5 | TRBD1 | TRBV19 | NA | CASSIVGDRNQPQHF | TGTGCCAGTAGTATAGTCGGGGACAGAAATCAGCCCCAGCATTTT
TRBJ1-1 | NA | TRBV7-2 | NA | CASSLGPGGGTEAFF | TGTGCCAGCAGCCTGGGTCCGGGTGGGGGCACTGAAGCTTTCTTT
TRBJ1-2 | TRBD1 | TRBV19 | NA | CASRMAGTVYGYTF | TGTGCCAGTAGAATGGCCGGGACAGTCTATGGCTACACCTTC
TRBJ1-4 | TRBD1 | TRBV7-9 | NA | CASSLTGATNEKLFF | TGTGCCAGCAGCTTAACAGGGGCGACTAATGAAAAACTGTTTTTT
TRBJ1-4 | NA | TRBV29-1 | NA | CSVPGRDDEKLFF | TGCAGCGTCCCTGGGAGGGACGATGAAAAACTGTTTTTT
TRBJ1-1 | NA | TRBV7-2 | NA | CASSLGAGFMNTEAFF | TGTGCCAGCAGCTTAGGGGCAGGCTTCATGAACACTGAAGCTTTCTTT
TRBJ2-7 | NA | TRBV5-4 | NA | CASSLGAGTYEQYF | TGTGCCAGCAGCTTGGGCGCCGGCACCTACGAGCAGTACTTC
TRBJ1-5 | TRBD1 | TRBV5-5 | NA | CASSGQGYSNQPQHF | TGTGCCAGCAGCGGACAGGGCTATAGCAATCAGCCCCAGCATTTT
TRBJ1-2 | NA | TRBV30 | NA | CAWSSGQGRYGYTF | TGTGCCTGGAGTTCCGGGCAGGGGCGCTATGGCTACACCTTC
TRBJ2-6 | NA | TRBV4-1 | NA | CASSYPGRSGAPGANVLTF | TGCGCCAGCAGCTACCCGGGACGATCCGGGGCCCCTGGGGCCAACGTCCTGACTTTC
TRBJ2-1 | NA | TRBV9 | NA | CASSVARTDSYNEQFF | TGTGCCAGCAGCGTAGCTCGGACGGACTCCTACAATGAGCAGTTCTTC
TRBJ1-1 | NA | TRBV9 | NA | CATNREGNTEAFF | TGTGCCACAAACAGGGAGGGGAACACTGAAGCTTTCTTT
TRBJ2-1 | NA | TRBV11-3 | NA | CASSLHQSYNEQFF | TGTGCCAGCAGCTTACACCAGAGCTACAATGAGCAGTTCTTC
TRBJ2-7 | NA | TRBV4-2 | NA | CASSARLRLEQYF | TGTGCCAGCAGTGCCCGTCTTAGGCTCGAGCAGTACTTC
TRBJ1-6 | NA | TRBV6-4 | NA | CASSVLGKNSPLHF | TGTGCCAGCAGTGTGTTAGGGAAGAATTCACCCCTCCACTTT
TRBJ1-3 | NA | TRBV7-9 | NA | CASTRSPVPRSGNTIYF | TGTGCCAGCACACGATCCCCCGTGCCCCGCTCTGGAAACACCATATATTTT
TRBJ2-1 | NA | TRBV2 | NA | CASSERAGSNEQFF | TGTGCCAGCAGTGAACGGGCAGGGAGCAATGAGCAGTTCTTC
TRBJ1-5 | NA | TRBV18 | NA | CASSPGTPNQPQHF | TGTGCCAGCTCACCCGGGACACCCAATCAGCCCCAGCATTTT
TRBJ1-1 | TRBD1 | TRBV10-2 | NA | CASTTGVSEAFF | TGCGCCAGCACGACAGGGGTCTCGGAAGCTTTCTTT